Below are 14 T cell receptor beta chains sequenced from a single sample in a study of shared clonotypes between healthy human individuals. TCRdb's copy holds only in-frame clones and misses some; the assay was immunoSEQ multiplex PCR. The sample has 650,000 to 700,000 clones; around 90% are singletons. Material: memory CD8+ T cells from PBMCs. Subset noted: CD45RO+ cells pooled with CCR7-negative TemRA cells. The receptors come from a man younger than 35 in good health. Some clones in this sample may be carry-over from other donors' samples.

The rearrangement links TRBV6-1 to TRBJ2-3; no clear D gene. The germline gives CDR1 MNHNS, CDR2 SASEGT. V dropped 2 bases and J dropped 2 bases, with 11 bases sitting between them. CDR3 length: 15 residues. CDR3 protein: CASSENGYLTDTQYF. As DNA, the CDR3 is TGTGCCAGCAGTGAAAATGGCTACCTCACAGATACGCAGTATTTT.

The CDR3 protein is CASSHGTGNYPAQQFF. In DNA form, the CDR3 reads TGTGCCAGCAGCCACGGGACAGGGAATTACCCGGCCCAGCAGTTCTTC. This chain links TRBV7-2 with TRBJ2-1; 9 bases line up with TRBD1. Germline lookup yields CDR1 SGHTA and CDR2 FQGNSA. The length of the CDR3 is 16 residues. The V and J ends lost 5 bases and 11 bases, in that order; junction bases with no gene match: 16.

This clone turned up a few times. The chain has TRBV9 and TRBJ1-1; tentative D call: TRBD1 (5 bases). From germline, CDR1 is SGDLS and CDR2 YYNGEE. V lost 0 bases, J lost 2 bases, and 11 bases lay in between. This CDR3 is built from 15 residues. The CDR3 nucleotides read TGTGCCAGCAGCGTAGTAGAGACAGTTAACACTGAAGCTTTCTTT. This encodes CASSVVETVNTEAFF. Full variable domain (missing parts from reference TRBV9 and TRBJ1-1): DSGVTQTPKHLITATGQRVTLRCSPRSGDLSVYWYQQSLDQGLQFLIQYYNGEERAKGNILERFSAQQFPDLHSELNLSSLELGDSALYFCASSVVETVNTEAFFGQGTRLTVV.

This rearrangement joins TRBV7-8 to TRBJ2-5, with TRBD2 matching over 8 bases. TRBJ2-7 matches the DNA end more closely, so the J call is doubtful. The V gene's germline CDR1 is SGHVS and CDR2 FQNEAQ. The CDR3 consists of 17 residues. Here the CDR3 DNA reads TGTGCCAGCAGCTTCCCCCGGCATGGCGGGAGGCGACTCGAGCAGTACTTC. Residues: CASSFPRHGGRRLEQYF.

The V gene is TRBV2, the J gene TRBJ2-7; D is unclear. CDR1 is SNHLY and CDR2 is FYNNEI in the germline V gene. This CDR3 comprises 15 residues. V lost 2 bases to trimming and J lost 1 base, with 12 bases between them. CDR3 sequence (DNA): TGTGCCAGCAGTGAATGGGGTGGCAAATCCTACGAGCAGTACTTC. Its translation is CASSEWGGKSYEQYF. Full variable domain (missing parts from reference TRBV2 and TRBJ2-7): EPEVTQTPSHQVTQMGQEVILRCVPISNHLYFYWYRQILGQKVEFLVSFYNNEISEKSEIFDDQFSVERPDGSNFTLKIRSTKLEDSAMYFCASSEWGGKSYEQYFGPGTRLTVT.

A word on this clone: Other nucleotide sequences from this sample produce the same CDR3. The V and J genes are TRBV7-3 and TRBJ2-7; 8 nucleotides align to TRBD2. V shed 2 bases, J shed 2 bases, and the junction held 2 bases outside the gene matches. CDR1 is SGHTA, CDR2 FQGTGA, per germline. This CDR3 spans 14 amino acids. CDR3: CASSLAGGPYEQYF. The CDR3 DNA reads TGTGCCAGCAGCTTAGCGGGAGGTCCCTACGAGCAGTACTTC.

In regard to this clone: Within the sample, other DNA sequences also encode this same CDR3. The CDR3 sequence is CASSYRQGRQETQYF. CDR3 bases: TGTGCCAGCAGCTATCGACAGGGGCGGCAAGAGACCCAGTACTTC. The V gene is TRBV7-9, the J gene TRBJ2-5; TRBD1 aligns across 8 bases. CDR1 is SEHNR, CDR2 FQNEAQ, per germline (reference sequence). V gave up 4 bases and J gave up 2 bases; unmatched junction bases: 6. The length of the CDR3 is 15 residues.

The CDR3 protein is CASSQETAELYEQYF. The CDR3, as DNA: TGCGCCAGCAGCCAGGAGACTGCAGAACTCTACGAGCAGTACTTC. The chain combines TRBV4-1 with TRBJ2-5; D is unclear. Gene TRBJ2-7 matches the end of the DNA better, so the J call may be wrong. Germline assignment: CDR1 MGHRA and CDR2 YSYEKL. The CDR3 is made up of 15 amino acids.

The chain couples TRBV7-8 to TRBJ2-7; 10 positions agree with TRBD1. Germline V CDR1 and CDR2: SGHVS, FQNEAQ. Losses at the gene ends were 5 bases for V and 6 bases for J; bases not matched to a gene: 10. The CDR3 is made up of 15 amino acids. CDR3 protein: CASSPTRDRGREQYF. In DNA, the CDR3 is TGTGCCAGCAGCCCTACCCGGGACAGGGGTCGCGAGCAGTACTTC.

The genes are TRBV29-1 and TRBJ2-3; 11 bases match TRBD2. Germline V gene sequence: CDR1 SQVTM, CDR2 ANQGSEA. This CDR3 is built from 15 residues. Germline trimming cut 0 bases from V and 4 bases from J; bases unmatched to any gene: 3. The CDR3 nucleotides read TGCAGCGTTGAAGAAAGTAGCGGGAGGGCAGATACGCAGTATTTT. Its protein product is CSVEESSGRADTQYF.

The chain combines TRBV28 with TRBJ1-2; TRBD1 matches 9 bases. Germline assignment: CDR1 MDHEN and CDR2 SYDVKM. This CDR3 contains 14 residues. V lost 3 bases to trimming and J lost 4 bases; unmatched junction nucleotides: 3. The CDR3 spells CASSFSTGGYGYTF. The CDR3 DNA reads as TGTGCCAGCAGTTTTTCGACAGGGGGCTATGGCTACACCTTC.

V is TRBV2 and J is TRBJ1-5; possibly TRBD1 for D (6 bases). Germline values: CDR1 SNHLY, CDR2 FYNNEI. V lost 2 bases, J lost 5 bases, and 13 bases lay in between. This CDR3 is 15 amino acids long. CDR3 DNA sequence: TGTGCCAGCAGTGAACCCACAGGGTGGGATCAGCCCCAGCATTTT. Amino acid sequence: CASSEPTGWDQPQHF. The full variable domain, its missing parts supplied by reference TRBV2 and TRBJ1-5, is EPEVTQTPSHQVTQMGQEVILRCVPISNHLYFYWYRQILGQKVEFLVSFYNNEISEKSEIFDDQFSVERPDGSNFTLKIRSTKLEDSAMYFCASSEPTGWDQPQHFGDGTRLSIL.

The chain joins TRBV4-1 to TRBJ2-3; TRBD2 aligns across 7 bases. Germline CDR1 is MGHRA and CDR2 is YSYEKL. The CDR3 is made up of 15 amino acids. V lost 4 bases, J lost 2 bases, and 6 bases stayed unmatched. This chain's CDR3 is CASSPPAGDTDTQYF. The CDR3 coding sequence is TGCGCCAGCAGCCCCCCGGCGGGAGACACAGATACGCAGTATTTT.

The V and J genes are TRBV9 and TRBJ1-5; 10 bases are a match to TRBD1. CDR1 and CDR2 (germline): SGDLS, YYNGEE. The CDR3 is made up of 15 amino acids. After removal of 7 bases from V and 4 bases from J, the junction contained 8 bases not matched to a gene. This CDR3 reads CASGTGTGENQPQHF. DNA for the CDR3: TGTGCCAGCGGAACCGGGACAGGGGAAAATCAGCCCCAGCATTTT.